Shown below are 24 T cell receptor beta chains from a single sample sequenced in a study of cytomegalovirus exposure and HLA in healthy donors. The PCR ran on 60 Vbeta and 13 Jbeta primers. The repertoire was sequenced with immunoSEQ multiplex PCR; TCRdb's copy has only in-frame clones and lacks some. In the table there are around 150,000 clones, roughly 80% of which are singletons. The sequenced material came from PBMCs. These TCRs come from a woman aged 25-40 years in good health and CMV-seronegative.

The gene calls are TRBV4-1 and TRBJ1-3; possible D gene TRBD1, 6 bases. This CDR3 is built from 15 residues. Germline-derived CDR1 and CDR2 are MGHRA and YSYEKL. V was pared by 4 bases and J by 3 bases, with 13 bases between. The CDR3 is CASSLRAGDGNTIYF. The CDR3 DNA reads TGCGCCAGCAGCCTCCGTGCAGGGGATGGAAACACCATATATTTT.

This clone was observed a few times. V usage is TRBV18 and J usage is TRBJ1-5; D is ambiguous. The germline V and J ends were trimmed by 3 bases and 2 bases, with 11 bases remaining between them. Germline CDR1 is KGHSH and CDR2 is LQKENI. This CDR3 contains 15 residues. CDR3 nucleotides: TGTGCCAGCTCACCTTACGGCGGGGGCAATCAGCCCCAGCATTTT. It codes for CASSPYGGGNQPQHF.

This clone was detected once. V gene TRBV7-6 combines with J gene TRBJ2-5, with a tentative D call TRBD2 (6 bases). The ends were cut back, 5 bases at V and 6 bases at J, with 22 bases in the middle. CDR1 and CDR2 (germline): SGHVS, FNYEAQ. The CDR3 spans 16 residues. The DNA for the CDR3 is TGTGCCAGCAGCCCTTACCCGGGGGACGCTAAGAAGACCCAGTACTTC. As protein: CASSPYPGDAKKTQYF.

V and J are TRBV5-1 and TRBJ2-5, with 7 bases aligning to TRBD2. V trimming: 3 bases; J trimming: 1 base; junction bases outside the gene matches: 3. There are 14 residues in the CDR3. From germline, CDR1 is SGHRS and CDR2 YFSETQ. The CDR3 spells CASSWGGFQETQYF. In DNA, the CDR3 is TGCGCCAGCAGCTGGGGGGGTTTCCAAGAGACCCAGTACTTC.

The chain uses TRBV15 and TRBJ1-2, with 7 bases matching TRBD1. Germline trimming cut 0 bases from V and 3 bases from J; bases unmatched to any gene: 7. The CDR3 totals 16 residues. Germline V lookup: CDR1 LNHNV, CDR2 YYDKDF (reference sequence). The CDR3 protein is CATSREGTGAHYGYTF. The CDR3 DNA reads as TGTGCCACCAGCAGAGAAGGAACAGGGGCCCACTATGGCTACACCTTC.

This clone turned up a few times. The chain carries TRBV5-5 and TRBJ1-6; D remains unclear. Germline assignment: CDR1 SGHKS and CDR2 YYEKEE (reference sequence). V was trimmed by 1 base and J by 15 bases, leaving 14 bases between them. The CDR3 is 13 amino acids. CDR3 coding DNA: TGTGCCAGCAGCTTGATGTGGGCGCGGGGCCTCCACTTT. It is translated as CASSLMWARGLHF.

The V and J genes are TRBV11-2 and TRBJ2-3, with 7 nucleotides matching TRBD2. Trimming removed 4 bases from V and 6 bases from J; junction bases left unmatched: 10. This CDR3 comprises 15 residues. Germline V gene data show CDR1 as SGHAT and CDR2 as FQNNGV. The CDR3 DNA sequence: TGTGCCAGCAGCTCCGTGGGGAGGGCCCACGATACGCAGTATTTT. Amino acid sequence: CASSSVGRAHDTQYF.

J is TRBJ2-6 and V is TRBV7-8; 7 bases map to TRBD1. CDR1 SGHVS and CDR2 FQNEAQ come from the germline V gene. Losses at the gene ends were 5 bases for V and 1 base for J; bases not matched to a gene: 8. The CDR3 has 17 residues. CDR3 sequence (DNA): TGTGCCAGCAGCACCAGGGGGTTTGGATCTGGGGCCAACGTCCTGACTTTC. This codes for CASSTRGFGSGANVLTF.

The V and J genes are TRBV5-1 and TRBJ2-1; 7 bases fit TRBD1. From germline, CDR1 is SGHRS and CDR2 YFSETQ. J lost 5 bases, V lost 3 bases, and 5 bases had no gene match. The CDR3 loop spans 14 amino acids. DNA of the CDR3: TGCGCCAGCAGCTCGATGACAGGGAACAATGAGCAGTTCTTC. It translates to CASSSMTGNNEQFF.

The table lists this clone with a count of one. V and J are TRBV6-6 and TRBJ1-2; 7 bases are a match to TRBD1. The CDR3 consists of 13 residues. J gave up 7 bases and V 3 bases, and 5 bases lay outside the gene matches. Germline values: CDR1 MNHNY, CDR2 SVGAGI (reference sequence). CDR3 protein: CASSYQGESGYTF. The CDR3 DNA reads as TGTGCCAGCAGTTATCAGGGGGAGTCTGGCTACACCTTC.

This sequence joins TRBV11-3 and TRBJ2-4; 9 nucleotides match TRBD2. CDR1 is SGHNT and CDR2 is YENEEA in the germline V gene. This CDR3 spans 14 amino acids. The trim removed 1 base at V and 8 bases at J, leaving 3 bases unmatched. The DNA of the CDR3 is TGTGCCAGCAGCTTAGGGCGGGGGGGGGACATTCAGTACTTC. Its protein product is CASSLGRGGDIQYF.

This clone showed up just a few times. The chain is built from TRBV27 and TRBJ1-6; no clear D. Trimming pared 6 bases from V and 6 bases from J, leaving 12 bases between. Per germline, CDR1 MNHEY and CDR2 SMNVEV (reference sequence). The length of the CDR3 is 14 residues. The CDR3 sequence is CASRTGGSNSPLHF. The CDR3 DNA follows: TGTGCCAGCAGGACGGGAGGATCTAATTCACCCCTCCACTTT.

This chain links TRBV5-4 with TRBJ1-3; 7 bases are shared with TRBD1. The CDR3 totals 17 residues. V shed 4 bases and J 0 bases; nucleotides not matched to a gene: 10. CDR1 and CDR2 from the germline V gene are SGHNT and YYREEE (reference sequence). This CDR3 is CASSRRQGPGSGNTIYF. CDR3 coding DNA: TGTGCCAGCAGCAGGAGACAGGGTCCCGGCTCTGGAAACACCATATATTTT.

The CDR3 nucleotides read TGCGCCAGCAGCCAAGATCCCCACTTCCCCTATGGCTACACCTTC. Its protein is CASSQDPHFPYGYTF. The chain uses TRBV4-1 and TRBJ1-2; no firm D call. Germline CDR1 MGHRA, CDR2 YSYEKL. With 0 bases removed from V and 4 bases from J, the gap between germline ends came to 12 bases. The CDR3 runs 15 residues.

The gene calls are TRBV30 and TRBJ1-3; 11 nucleotides agree with TRBD1. Germline CDR1 GTSNPN, CDR2 SVGIG (reference sequence). The J segment lost 4 bases and the V segment lost 7 bases, leaving 9 bases of the junction unmatched. This CDR3 is built from 15 residues. CDR3 sequence (DNA): TGTGCCTCCGCCTCGGACAGGGGGCTAGGAAACACCATATATTTT. This codes for CASASDRGLGNTIYF.

V usage is TRBV4-2 and J usage is TRBJ1-2; D gene unclear. The V gene's germline CDR1 is LGHNA and CDR2 YNFKEQ. This CDR3 is 15 amino acids long. V lost 0 bases and J lost 1, with 9 bases in between. The DNA for the CDR3 is TGTGCCAGCAGCCAAGATCTCGACAATAACTATGGCTACACCTTC. It specifies CASSQDLDNNYGYTF.

This rearrangement joins TRBV5-1 to TRBJ2-7, with 8 bases lining up with TRBD1. Losses at the gene ends were 1 base for V and 5 bases for J; bases not matched to a gene: 8. The CDR3 extends over 15 amino acids. Germline CDR1 and CDR2: SGHRS and YFSETQ. The CDR3 sequence: CASSLLPDRVDEQYF. The CDR3 nucleotides are TGCGCCAGCAGCTTGTTACCGGACAGGGTGGACGAGCAGTACTTC.

This sequence joins TRBV7-9 and TRBJ1-4, with TRBD1 matching 9 bases. V shed 5 bases, J shed 7 bases, and the junction held 5 bases outside the gene matches. The CDR3 runs 14 residues. The V gene's germline CDR1 is SEHNR and CDR2 FQNEAQ (reference sequence). CDR3 sequence reads: CASSTDRGLEKLFF. DNA of the CDR3: TGTGCCAGCAGCACGGACAGGGGACTTGAAAAACTGTTTTTT.

This clone was detected only a few times. V gene TRBV29-1 combines with J gene TRBJ2-1; weak D call: TRBD1 (5 bases). The CDR3 extends over 12 amino acids. Germline V gives CDR1 SQVTM, CDR2 ANQGSEA. V was shortened by 6 bases and J by 6 bases, with 12 bases between the two germline ends. CDR3 sequence reads: CSVITGINEQFF. The CDR3 DNA sequence: TGCAGCGTCATAACAGGAATCAATGAGCAGTTCTTC.

In nucleotides, the CDR3 is TGTGCCAGCAGGTATGACAGGGACACTGAAGCTTTCTTT. This gives the protein CASRYDRDTEAFF. This chain joins TRBV7-3 and TRBJ1-1, with 7 nucleotides matching TRBD1. Germline V gene sequence: CDR1 SGHTA, CDR2 FQGTGA. With V trimmed by 6 bases and J by 3 bases, 4 bases remained unmatched. CDR3 length equals 13 residues.

The chain joins TRBV5-1 to TRBJ2-5; D may be TRBD1 (6 bases). From germline, CDR1 is SGHRS and CDR2 YFSETQ. Trimming removed 3 bases from V and 5 bases from J, with 17 bases in between. The CDR3 covers 15 residues. CDR3 loop: CASSSTGLQGETQYF. The CDR3 DNA reads as TGCGCCAGCAGCTCTACCGGACTTCAGGGGGAGACCCAGTACTTC.

This sequence joins TRBV2 and TRBJ1-5; TRBD1 is a possible D gene (6 bases). The CDR3 is 13 amino acids. V was pared by 5 bases and J by 2 bases, with 7 bases between. The V gene's germline CDR1 is SNHLY and CDR2 FYNNEI. CDR3 DNA sequence: TGTGCCAGCAGTTACAGGGGCAATCAGCCCCAGCATTTT. Translation: CASSYRGNQPQHF.

The chain has TRBV5-4 and TRBJ1-3; D gene unclear. The CDR3 sequence is 15 residues long. In germline, CDR1 is SGHNT, CDR2 YYREEE (reference sequence). V shed 0 bases and J shed 0 bases, with 7 bases lying between them. The CDR3 reads CASSLGGDSGNTIYF. The CDR3 DNA sequence: TGTGCCAGCAGCTTGGGGGGAGACTCTGGAAACACCATATATTTT. The full variable domain, completed using reference TRBV5-4 and TRBJ1-3, is ETGVTQSPTHLIKTRGQQVTLRCSSQSGHNTVSWYQQALGQGPQFIFQYYREEENGRGNFPPRFSGLQFPNYSSELNVNALELDDSALYLCASSLGGDSGNTIYFGEGSWLTVV.

V usage is TRBV6-5 and J usage is TRBJ1-4; 8 bases agree with TRBD1. The CDR3 runs to 13 residues. V shed 8 bases, J shed 8 bases, and the junction held 7 bases outside the gene matches. The V gene's germline CDR1 is MNHEY and CDR2 SVGAGI. The CDR3 nucleotides read TGTGCCAGCGACAGGGGTGGGGAGGAAAAACTGTTTTTT. Protein product: CASDRGGEEKLFF.